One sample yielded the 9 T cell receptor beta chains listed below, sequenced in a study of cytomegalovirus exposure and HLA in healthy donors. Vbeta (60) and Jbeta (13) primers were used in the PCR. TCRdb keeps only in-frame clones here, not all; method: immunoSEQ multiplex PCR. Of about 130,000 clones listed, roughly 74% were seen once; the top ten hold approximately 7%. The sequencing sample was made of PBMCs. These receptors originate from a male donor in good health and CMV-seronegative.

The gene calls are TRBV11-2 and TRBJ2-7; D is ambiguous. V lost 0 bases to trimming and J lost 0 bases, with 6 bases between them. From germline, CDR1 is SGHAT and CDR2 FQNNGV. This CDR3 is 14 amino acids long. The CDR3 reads CASSLDQISYEQYF. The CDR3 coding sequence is TGTGCCAGCAGCTTAGATCAGATCTCCTACGAGCAGTACTTC.

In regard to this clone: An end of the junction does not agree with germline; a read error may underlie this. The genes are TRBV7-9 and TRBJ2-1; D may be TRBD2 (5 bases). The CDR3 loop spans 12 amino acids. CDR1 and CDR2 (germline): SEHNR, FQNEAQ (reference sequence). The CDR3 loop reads CASSVARNEQFF. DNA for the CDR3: TGTGCCAGCAGCGTAGCGAGGAATGAGCAGTTCTTC. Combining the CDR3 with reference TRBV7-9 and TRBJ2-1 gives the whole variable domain DTGVSQNPRHKITKRGQNVTFRCDPISEHNRLYWYRQTLGQGPEFLTYFQNEAQLEKSRLLSDRFSAERPKGSFSTLEIQRTEQGDSAMYLCASSVARNEQFFGPGTRLTVL.

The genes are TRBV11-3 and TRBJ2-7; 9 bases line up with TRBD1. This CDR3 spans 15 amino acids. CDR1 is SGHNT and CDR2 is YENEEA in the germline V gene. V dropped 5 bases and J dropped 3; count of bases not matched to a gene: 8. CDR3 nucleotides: TGTGCCAGCAGCCAAGGTGGGACAGGGCACTACGAGCAGTACTTC. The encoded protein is CASSQGGTGHYEQYF.

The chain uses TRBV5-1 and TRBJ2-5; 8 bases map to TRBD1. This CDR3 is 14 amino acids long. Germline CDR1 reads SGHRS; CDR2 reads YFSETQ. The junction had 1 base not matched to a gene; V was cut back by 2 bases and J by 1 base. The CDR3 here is CASSFGTGQETQYF. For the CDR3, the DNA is TGCGCCAGCAGCTTCGGGACAGGCCAAGAGACCCAGTACTTC.

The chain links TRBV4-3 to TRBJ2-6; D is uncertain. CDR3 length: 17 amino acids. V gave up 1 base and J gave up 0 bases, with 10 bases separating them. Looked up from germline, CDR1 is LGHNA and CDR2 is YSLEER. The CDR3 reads CASSQVRANSGANVLTF. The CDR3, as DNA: TGCGCCAGCAGCCAAGTCCGTGCGAACTCTGGGGCCAACGTCCTGACTTTC.

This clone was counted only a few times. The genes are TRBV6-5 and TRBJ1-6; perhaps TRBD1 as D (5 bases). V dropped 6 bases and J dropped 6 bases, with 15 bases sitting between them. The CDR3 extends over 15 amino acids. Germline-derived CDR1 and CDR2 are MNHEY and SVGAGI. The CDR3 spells CASSETTGVNSPLHF. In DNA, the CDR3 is TGTGCCAGCAGCGAAACCACAGGCGTTAATTCACCCCTCCACTTT.

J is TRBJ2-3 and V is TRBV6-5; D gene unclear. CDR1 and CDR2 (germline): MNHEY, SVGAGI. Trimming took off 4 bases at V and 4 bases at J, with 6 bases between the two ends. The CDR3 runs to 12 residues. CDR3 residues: CASSSVSDTQYF. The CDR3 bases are TGTGCCAGCAGTTCGGTTTCAGATACGCAGTATTTT.

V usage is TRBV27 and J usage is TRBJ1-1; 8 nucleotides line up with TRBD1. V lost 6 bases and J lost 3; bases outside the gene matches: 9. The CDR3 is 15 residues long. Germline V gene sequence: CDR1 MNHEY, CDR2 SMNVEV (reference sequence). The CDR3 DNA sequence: TGTGCCAGCAGCGACTACAGGGGGGGGGACACTGAAGCTTTCTTT. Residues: CASSDYRGGDTEAFF.

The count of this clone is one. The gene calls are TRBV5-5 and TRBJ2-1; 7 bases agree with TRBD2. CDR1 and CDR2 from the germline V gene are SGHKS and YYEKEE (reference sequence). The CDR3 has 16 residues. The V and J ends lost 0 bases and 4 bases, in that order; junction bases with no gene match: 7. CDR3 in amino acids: CASSLGFAGEYNEQFF. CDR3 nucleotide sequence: TGTGCCAGCAGCTTGGGCTTTGCGGGGGAATACAATGAGCAGTTCTTC.